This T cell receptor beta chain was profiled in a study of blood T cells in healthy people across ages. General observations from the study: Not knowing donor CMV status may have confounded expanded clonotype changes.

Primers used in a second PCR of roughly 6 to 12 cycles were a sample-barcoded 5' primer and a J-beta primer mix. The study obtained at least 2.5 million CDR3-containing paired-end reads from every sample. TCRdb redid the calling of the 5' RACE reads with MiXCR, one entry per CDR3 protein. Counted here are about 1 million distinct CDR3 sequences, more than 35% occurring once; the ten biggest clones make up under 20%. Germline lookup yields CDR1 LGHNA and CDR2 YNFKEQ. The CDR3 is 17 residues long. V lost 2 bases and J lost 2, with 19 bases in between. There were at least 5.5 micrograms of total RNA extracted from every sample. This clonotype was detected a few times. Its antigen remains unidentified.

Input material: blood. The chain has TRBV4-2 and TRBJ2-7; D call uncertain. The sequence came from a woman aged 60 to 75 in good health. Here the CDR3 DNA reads TGTGCCAGCAGCCAACCCCAAGGAGTCGGCTCAGCCTACGAGCAGTACTTC. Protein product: CASSQPQGVGSAYEQYF.